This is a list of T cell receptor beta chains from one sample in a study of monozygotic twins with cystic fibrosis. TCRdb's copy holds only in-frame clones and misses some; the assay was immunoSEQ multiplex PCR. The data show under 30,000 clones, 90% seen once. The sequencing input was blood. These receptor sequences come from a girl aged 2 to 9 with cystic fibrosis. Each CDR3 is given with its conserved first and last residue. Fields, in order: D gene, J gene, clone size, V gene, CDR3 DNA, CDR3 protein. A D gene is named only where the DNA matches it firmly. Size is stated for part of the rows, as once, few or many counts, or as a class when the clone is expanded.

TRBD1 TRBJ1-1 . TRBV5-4 TGTGCCAGCAGGCCCGACAGGGGAGAGGGGAACACTGAAGCTTTCTTT CASRPDRGEGNTEAFF
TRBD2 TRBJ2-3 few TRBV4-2 TGTGCCAGCAGCCAAGATCCCGGACTAGCGGGGGTCTCATATACGCAGTATTTT CASSQDPGLAGVSYTQYF
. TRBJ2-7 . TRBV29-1 TGCAGCGTTTACGGGCGGGGGCGTCCCTACGAGCAGTACTTC CSVYGRGRPYEQYF
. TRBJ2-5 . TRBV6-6 TGTGCCAGCAGTTCCGATAGGTGGGGGAGTCGAGAGACCCAGTACTTC CASSSDRWGSRETQYF
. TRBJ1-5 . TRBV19 TGTGCCAGTAGTATGGGGGGTTGGAATCAGCCCCAGCATTTT CASSMGGWNQPQHF
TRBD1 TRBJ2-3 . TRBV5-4 TGTGCCAGCAGCCCACCCCGGACAGGTGGCACAGATACGCAGTATTTT CASSPPRTGGTDTQYF
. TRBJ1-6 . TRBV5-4 TGTGCCAGCAGCCTGCTGGGCGATAATTCACCCCTCCACTTT CASSLLGDNSPLHF
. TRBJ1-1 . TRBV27 TGTGCCAGTGGTTGGGGGGCGGACACTGAAGCTTTCTTT CASGWGADTEAFF
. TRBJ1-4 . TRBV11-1 TGTGCCAGCAGCTTGGCTGGGGGAAGTAATGAAAAACTGTTTTTT CASSLAGGSNEKLFF
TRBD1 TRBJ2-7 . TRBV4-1 TGCGCCAGCAGCCTGACAGGGTACTCCTACGAGCAGTACTTC CASSLTGYSYEQYF
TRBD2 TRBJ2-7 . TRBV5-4 TGTGCCAGCAGACTAGCGGGGGGGGAAGGCTACGAGCAGTACTTC CASRLAGGEGYEQYF
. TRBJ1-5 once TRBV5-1 TGCGCCAGCAGCCCCTTCGCTGGGGGCCAGCCCCAGCATTTT CASSPFAGGQPQHF
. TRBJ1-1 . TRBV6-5 TGTGCCAGCAGTTATTTTGGGGTAGCTTTCTTT CASSYFGVAFF
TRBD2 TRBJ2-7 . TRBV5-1 TGCGCCAGCAGCTTGTTGGCGGGGGGTATTGTCGCCTACGAGCAGTACTTC CASSLLAGGIVAYEQYF
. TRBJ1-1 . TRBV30 TGTGCCTGGAGTGCTAGGGGGGGGACTGAAGCTTTCTTT CAWSARGGTEAFF
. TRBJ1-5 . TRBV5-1 TGCGCCAGCAGCGCCGACCCAAATCAGCCCCAGCATTTT CASSADPNQPQHF
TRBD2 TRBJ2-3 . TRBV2 TGTGCCAGCGGGCCGGGACTAGACGCAGATACGCAGTATTTT CASGPGLDADTQYF
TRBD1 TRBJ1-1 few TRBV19 TGTGCCAGTAGTACCGGGACAGCAAACACTGAAGCTTTCTTT CASSTGTANTEAFF
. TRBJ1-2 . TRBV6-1 TGTGCCAGCAGTGAAATAAACTATGGCTACACCTTC CASSEINYGYTF
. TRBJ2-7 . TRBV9 TGTGCCAGCAGCTTCACCCCAGGGTCCTACGAGCAGTACTTC CASSFTPGSYEQYF
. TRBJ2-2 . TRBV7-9 TGTGCCAGCAGCTTCCAGGGTGCCGGGGAGCTGTTTTTT CASSFQGAGELFF
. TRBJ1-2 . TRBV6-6 TGTGCCAGCAGCCCGACCCCGGCCTATGGCTACACCTTC CASSPTPAYGYTF
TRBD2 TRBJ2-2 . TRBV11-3 TGTGCCAGCAGCTGGACTAGCGACACCGGGGAGCTGTTTTTT CASSWTSDTGELFF
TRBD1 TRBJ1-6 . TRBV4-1 TGCGCCAGCAGCCACCCTACCGGGACAGGGAATTCACCCCTCCACTTT CASSHPTGTGNSPLHF
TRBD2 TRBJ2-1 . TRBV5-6 TGTGCCAGCAGCCGGCTAGCGGGGGGCCTGAGCTCCTACAATGAGCAGTTCTTC CASSRLAGGLSSYNEQFF
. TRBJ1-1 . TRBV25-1 TGTGCCACCGCGGGAAACACTGAAGCTTTCTTT CATAGNTEAFF
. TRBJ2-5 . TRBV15 TGTGCCACCAGCAGACCCGGACAGCGACAAGAGACCCAGTACTTC CATSRPGQRQETQYF
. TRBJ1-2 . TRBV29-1 TGCAGCGTTGAAGAGGCAGGGAAGGGGGACTATGGCTACACCTTC CSVEEAGKGDYGYTF
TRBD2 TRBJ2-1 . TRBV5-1 TGCGCCAGCAGCCTCTGGACTAGCGGGGGGGCAGGTGAGCAGTTCTTC CASSLWTSGGAGEQFF
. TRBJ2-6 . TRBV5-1 TGCGCCAGCAGCTATTATACAGGGTCTGGGGCCAACGTCCTGACTTTC CASSYYTGSGANVLTF
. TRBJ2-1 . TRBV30 TGTGCCTGGAGCAGACTAGGGGTCTACAATGAGCAGTTCTTC CAWSRLGVYNEQFF
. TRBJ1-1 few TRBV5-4 TGTGCCAGCAGCTTGAACAAGGAAGCTTTCTTT CASSLNKEAFF
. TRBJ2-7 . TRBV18 TGTGCCAGCTCACCACCGCACAGCTCCTACGAGCAGTACTTC CASSPPHSSYEQYF
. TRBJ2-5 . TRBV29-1 TGCAGCGCGGGACTTTCCAGGGAGACCCAGTACTTC CSAGLSRETQYF
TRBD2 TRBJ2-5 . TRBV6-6 TGTGCCAGCAGCCGGACTAGCGGGGGAGGGGATGAGACCCAGTACTTC CASSRTSGGGDETQYF
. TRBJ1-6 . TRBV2 TGTGCCAGCCGGAGGCAGAGCTCCTATAATTCACCCCTCCACTTT CASRRQSSYNSPLHF